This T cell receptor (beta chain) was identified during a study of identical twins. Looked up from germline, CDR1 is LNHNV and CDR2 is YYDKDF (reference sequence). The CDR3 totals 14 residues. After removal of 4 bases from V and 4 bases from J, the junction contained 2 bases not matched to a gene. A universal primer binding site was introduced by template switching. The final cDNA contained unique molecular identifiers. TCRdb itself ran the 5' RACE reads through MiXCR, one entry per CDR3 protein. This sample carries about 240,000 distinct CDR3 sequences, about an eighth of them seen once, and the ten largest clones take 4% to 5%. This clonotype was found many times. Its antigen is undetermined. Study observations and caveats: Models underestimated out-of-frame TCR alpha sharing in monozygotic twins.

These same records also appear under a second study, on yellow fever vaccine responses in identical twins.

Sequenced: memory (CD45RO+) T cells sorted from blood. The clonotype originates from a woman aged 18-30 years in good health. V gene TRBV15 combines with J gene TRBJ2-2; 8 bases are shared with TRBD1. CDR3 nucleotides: TGTGCCACCAGCACGGGACAGGCCACCGGGGAGCTGTTTTTT. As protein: CATSTGQATGELFF.